This TCR beta chain was identified in a study of T cell responses to AZD1222 COVID-19 vaccine. Overall study results and limits: Spike was spanned by vaccine-associated CD4 TCRs, with dominance at 160-218 and 743-854. With two AZD1222 doses given, Spike-specific TCR breadth and depth both rose. Baseline seropositivity characterized only a handful of AZD1222 recipients.

Generated by immunoSEQ multiplex PCR, the TCRdb table keeps only in-frame clones and is missing some. The sample contains 35,000 to 50,000 clones, approximately 88% of which appear only once. For this clone: Its target is unknown.

Second-dose groups at about 4 or about 12 weeks were pooled. V gave up 4 bases and J gave up 13 bases, with 13 bases separating them. Germline CDR1 ENHRY, CDR2 SYGVKD. CDR3 size: 12 residues. The sample in question was peripheral blood, obtained 28 days after the second AZD1222 dose. The receptor comes from an adult who received the AZD1222 COVID-19 vaccine. This chain links TRBV10-3 with TRBJ1-4; D possibly corresponds to TRBD1 (6 bases). This chain's CDR3 is CAISGVGTPLFF. The CDR3 bases are TGTGCCATCAGTGGGGTGGGGACACCACTGTTTTTT.